This T cell receptor beta chain stems from a study of cytomegalovirus exposure and HLA in healthy donors. This CDR3 has 15 residues. The ends were cut back, 4 bases at V and 1 base at J, with 11 bases in the middle. CDR1 and CDR2 (germline): MNHNS, SASEGT. PCR involved 60 Vbeta and 13 Jbeta primers. Produced via immunoSEQ multiplex PCR; TCRdb's table is partial and in-frame only. The sample lists about 160,000 clones, about 75% occurring once. As for the donors, each was a healthy bone marrow donor. Despite likely unrecorded immune exposures, the donors were nominally healthy at the time of sampling. The TCR sequence derives from a female donor in good health and CMV-seronegative. The specimen was PBMCs. The chain couples TRBV6-1 to TRBJ2-1, with D perhaps matching TRBD1 (6 bases). The CDR3 DNA reads as TGTGCCAGCAGTGTTGGGGGCGTTTCCTACAATGAGCAGTTCTTC. Amino acid sequence: CASSVGGVSYNEQFF.